One sample yielded the 29 T cell receptor beta chains listed below, sequenced in a study of blood T cell repertoires in COVID-19. Clones were sequenced by immunoSEQ multiplex PCR, and TCRdb holds only the in-frame ones, with some missing. The table has more than 60,000 clones, roughly 70% seen once; the top ten hold 2.5% to 3%. The sequenced sample consisted of peripheral blood. These receptors came from a human donor with acute or convalescent COVID-19. The donor label of this sample is uncertain.

This chain connects TRBV15 to TRBJ1-1, with 7 positions matching TRBD1. From germline, CDR1 is LNHNV and CDR2 YYDKDF (reference sequence). The J segment lost 10 bases and the V segment lost 0 bases, leaving 8 bases of the junction unmatched. The CDR3 totals 14 residues. CDR3 sequence reads: CATSRDPTGEVAFF. In DNA, the CDR3 is TGTGCCACCAGCAGAGATCCAACAGGGGAGGTAGCTTTCTTT.

The rearrangement uses TRBV28 and TRBJ2-6; D call uncertain. Trimming took 8 bases from V and 0 from J, leaving 11 bases between them. Germline values: CDR1 MDHEN, CDR2 SYDVKM. This CDR3 spans 15 amino acids. DNA for the CDR3: TGTGCCAGCCGAAACTCTAACTCTGGGGCCAACGTCCTGACTTTC. Encoded protein: CASRNSNSGANVLTF. Using reference TRBV28 and TRBJ2-6 for the parts outside the CDR3, the full variable domain is DVKVTQSSRYLVKRTGEKVFLECVQDMDHENMFWYRQDPGLGLRLIYFSYDVKMKEKGDIPEGYSVSREKKERFSLILESASTNQTSMYLCASRNSNSGANVLTFGAGSRLTVL.

The rearrangement links TRBV28 to TRBJ1-3; D call uncertain. The CDR3 is made up of 16 amino acids. V was shortened by 8 bases and J by 0 bases, with 17 bases between the two germline ends. Germline CDR1 reads MDHEN; CDR2 reads SYDVKM. CDR3 region: CASALADGHSGNTIYF. CDR3 in DNA: TGTGCCAGCGCCCTAGCCGACGGGCACTCTGGAAACACCATATATTTT.

The chain joins TRBV6-1 to TRBJ1-4; tentative D call: TRBD1 (5 bases). Trimming shortened V by 1 base and J by 11 bases, and 17 bases separated the two germline ends. Germline V lookup: CDR1 MNHNS, CDR2 SASEGT. CDR3 length: 15 residues. CDR3: CASSEGGKVIVKLFF. The CDR3 DNA reads TGTGCCAGCAGTGAAGGGGGCAAGGTCATTGTCAAACTGTTTTTT.

J is TRBJ1-1 and V is TRBV19; the D gene is possibly TRBD1 (6 bases). Germline CDR1 reads LNHDA; CDR2 reads SQIVND (reference sequence). The CDR3 is 17 amino acids. Trimming removed 6 bases at V and 0 bases at J, with 20 bases between. The DNA for the CDR3 is TGTGCCAGTAGCCGAGGGGCAGGTGACAGGATGAACACTGAAGCTTTCTTT. The encoded protein is CASSRGAGDRMNTEAFF.

Here the CDR3 reads CASGTSGGGETQYF. As DNA, the CDR3 is TGTGCCAGCGGGACTAGCGGGGGGGGAGAGACCCAGTACTTC. The chain recombines TRBV7-9 with TRBJ2-5, with TRBD2 matching 16 bases. This CDR3 spans 14 amino acids. V lost 8 bases, J lost 4 bases, and 1 base stayed unmatched. Germline V CDR1 and CDR2: SEHNR, FQNEAQ (reference sequence).

This rearrangement joins TRBV30 to TRBJ2-5, with 9 bases that match TRBD2. CDR1 and CDR2 (germline): GTSNPN, SVGIG (reference sequence). Trimming took 5 bases from V and 5 from J; bases not matched to a gene: 9. The CDR3 covers 14 residues. For the CDR3, the DNA is TGTGCCTGGGGCAGCGGGAGGCCTGGGGAGACCCAGTACTTC. This codes for CAWGSGRPGETQYF. The full variable domain, rest sourced from reference TRBV30 and TRBJ2-5, is SQTIHQWPATLVQPVGSPLSLECTVEGTSNPNLYWYRQAAGRGLQLLFYSVGIGQISSEVPQNLSASRPQDRQFILSSKKLLLSDSGFYLCAWGSGRPGETQYFGPGTRLLVL.

The chain uses TRBV18 and TRBJ2-7, with TRBD2 as a possible D gene (6 bases). CDR1 is KGHSH and CDR2 is LQKENI in the germline V gene. The CDR3 totals 15 residues. V was shortened by 3 bases and J by 3 bases, with 15 bases between the two germline ends. The CDR3 spells CASSPSGERLYEQYF. In nucleotides, the CDR3 is TGTGCCAGCTCACCTTCGGGGGAGAGGCTCTACGAGCAGTACTTC.

This clone was seen a single time. The chain combines TRBV18 with TRBJ1-5; possibly TRBD1 for D (6 bases). The CDR3 is 13 residues long. CDR1 and CDR2 (germline): KGHSH, LQKENI. The V and J ends lost 6 bases and 4 bases respectively, with 10 bases between them. The CDR3 loop reads CASSPDRNQPQHF. The CDR3 coding sequence is TGTGCCAGCTCGCCGGACAGAAATCAGCCCCAGCATTTT.

This clone was seen a handful of times. The chain joins TRBV19 to TRBJ2-7; TRBD1 might be the D (5 bases). The V gene lost 5 bases and the J gene lost 5 bases, with 13 bases spanning the gap. Germline assignment: CDR1 LNHDA and CDR2 SQIVND (reference sequence). The length of the CDR3 is 13 residues. Here the CDR3 reads CASSGEWGHEQYF. The CDR3 DNA sequence: TGTGCCAGTAGTGGAGAGTGGGGCCACGAGCAGTACTTC.

J is TRBJ2-7 and V is TRBV1; the DNA was not compared with TRBD1, the D call given in the table. TRBV1 is a documented pseudogene. This CDR3 is built from 14 residues. This CDR3 reads CTSRKIRQGAEQYV. DNA for the CDR3: TGCACCAGCAGGAAAATCCGACAGGGTGCCGAGCAGTACGTC.

This clone was recorded only once. The chain has TRBV19 and TRBJ1-1, with 7 bases fitting TRBD1. The J segment lost 3 bases and the V segment lost 5 bases, leaving 9 bases of the junction unmatched. The CDR3 totals 15 residues. Germline V gene sequence: CDR1 LNHDA, CDR2 SQIVND (reference sequence). The CDR3: CASSLHRGVDTEAFF. The CDR3 nucleotides read TGTGCCAGTAGTCTCCACAGGGGAGTCGACACTGAAGCTTTCTTT.

The V call is TRBV7-8, the J call TRBJ2-7; 10 bases line up with TRBD2. The V and J ends lost 5 bases and 1 base, in that order; junction bases with no gene match: 5. The CDR3 has 15 residues. Germline assignment: CDR1 SGHVS and CDR2 FQNEAQ. DNA of the CDR3: TGTGCCAGCAGCCCAGGACTAGCGGCTTCCTACGAGCAGTACTTC. It yields the protein CASSPGLAASYEQYF. The whole variable domain, remainder taken from reference TRBV7-8 and TRBJ2-7, is GAGVSQSPRYKVAKRGQDVALRCDPISGHVSLFWYQQALGQGPEFLTYFQNEAQLDKSGLPSDRFFAERPEGSVSTLKIQRTQQEDSAVYLCASSPGLAASYEQYFGPGTRLTVT.

CDR3 in DNA: TGTGCCAGCAGTTTGGTCGGGACAGGAGGTCAGCCCCAGCATTTT. As protein: CASSLVGTGGQPQHF. V and J are TRBV6-5 and TRBJ1-5; TRBD1 aligns across 8 bases. CDR3 length: 15 residues. Germline CDR1 is MNHEY and CDR2 is SVGAGI. The J segment lost 6 bases and the V segment lost 4 bases, leaving 8 bases of the junction unmatched.

The chain employs TRBV28 and TRBJ1-3; possible D gene TRBD1, 5 bases. This CDR3 has 13 amino acids. Germline CDR1 reads MDHEN; CDR2 reads SYDVKM. Trimming stripped 7 bases from V and 1 base from J, with 8 bases between. The chain's CDR3 is CASTQGSGNTIYF. DNA for the CDR3: TGTGCCAGCACGCAGGGATCTGGAAACACCATATATTTT.

The chain employs TRBV5-8 and TRBJ1-3, with 7 bases aligning to TRBD1. The germline V gene encodes CDR1 SGHTS and CDR2 YDEGEE. The CDR3 has 15 amino acids. The J segment lost 5 bases and the V segment lost 3 bases, leaving 8 bases of the junction unmatched. The CDR3, as DNA: TGTGCCAGCAGCTCTGACAGGGAGAATAGAAACACCATATATTTT. Protein sequence: CASSSDRENRNTIYF.

The chain is built from TRBV6-6 and TRBJ2-5; TRBD1 is a possible D gene (6 bases). There are 13 residues in the CDR3. Per the germline V gene, CDR1 is MNHNY and CDR2 is SVGAGI (reference sequence). Trimming took 5 bases from V and 5 from J, leaving 12 bases between them. The CDR3 sequence: CASSNRVGETQYF. In DNA, the CDR3 is TGTGCCAGCAGTAACAGGGTAGGCGAGACCCAGTACTTC.

This clone was picked up a small number of times. The chain links TRBV5-1 to TRBJ1-6; TRBD1 agrees at 9 bases. This CDR3 spans 17 amino acids. Germline V gene sequence: CDR1 SGHRS, CDR2 YFSETQ. V was clipped by 4 bases and J by 5 bases; unmatched bases: 10. CDR3 loop: CASSRRTGEFHNSPLHF. The DNA of the CDR3 is TGCGCCAGCAGCCGAAGGACAGGGGAATTTCATAATTCACCCCTCCACTTT. The complete variable domain, with remaining parts taken from reference TRBV5-1 and TRBJ1-6, reads KAGVTQTPRYLIKTRGQQVTLSCSPISGHRSVSWYQQTPGQGLQFLFEYFSETQRNKGNFPGRFSGRQFSNSRSEMNVSTLELGDSALYLCASSRRTGEFHNSPLHFGNGTRLTVT.

This clone was observed a few times. The V gene is TRBV3-1 (or the pseudogene TRBV3-2), the J gene TRBJ1-6, with D perhaps TRBD1 (5 bases). This CDR3 has 17 amino acids. V lost 4 bases to trimming and J lost 9 bases, with 22 bases between them. Germline V gene lookup returns CDR1 LGHDT and CDR2 YNNKEL (reference sequence). CDR3 sequence: CASSRRGAGASGSPLHF. The CDR3 nucleotides read TGTGCCAGCAGCCGTAGGGGTGCGGGAGCTAGCGGTTCACCCCTCCACTTT.

This sequence joins TRBV7-2 and TRBJ1-5; TRBD1 matches at 10 bases. The V segment lost 5 bases and the J segment 3 bases; nucleotides outside the gene matches: 10. Looked up from germline, CDR1 is SGHTA and CDR2 is FQGNSA. The CDR3 is made up of 17 amino acids. The CDR3 sequence: CASSLRGTGAPNQPQHF. Here the CDR3 DNA reads TGTGCCAGCAGCCTGAGGGGGACAGGGGCCCCCAATCAGCCCCAGCATTTT.

This chain connects TRBV10-3 to TRBJ2-7, with 8 bases matching TRBD2. After removal of 4 bases from V and 6 bases from J, the junction contained 5 bases not matched to a gene. Per germline, CDR1 ENHRY and CDR2 SYGVKD. CDR3 length: 13 amino acids. For the CDR3, the DNA is TGTGCCATCAGTGGGGGACTAGGTTCCGAGCAGTACGTC. This codes for CAISGGLGSEQYV.

J is TRBJ2-3 and V is TRBV5-4; 9 bases are a match to TRBD2. J lost 0 bases, V lost 6 bases, and 5 bases had no gene match. The germline gives CDR1 SGHNT, CDR2 YYREEE (reference sequence). This CDR3 is built from 15 residues. This CDR3 is CASNPGLASTDTQYF. CDR3 in DNA: TGTGCCAGCAACCCGGGACTAGCTAGCACAGATACGCAGTATTTT. The entire variable domain, with the rest obtained from reference TRBV5-4 and TRBJ2-3, is as follows: ETGVTQSPTHLIKTRGQQVTLRCSSQSGHNTVSWYQQALGQGPQFIFQYYREEENGRGNFPPRFSGLQFPNYSSELNVNALELDDSALYLCASNPGLASTDTQYFGPGTRLTVL.

The chain joins TRBV7-2 to TRBJ2-3; TRBD2 matches 9 bases. CDR3 size: 15 residues. CDR1 is SGHTA, CDR2 FQGNSA, per germline. Trimming removed 5 bases from V and 1 base from J; junction bases left unmatched: 4. CDR3 region: CASSPRGGGTDTQYF. The CDR3 nucleotides are TGTGCCAGCAGCCCCCGCGGGGGGGGCACAGATACGCAGTATTTT.

This rearrangement joins TRBV11-2 to TRBJ2-3, with 7 bases fitting TRBD1. Trimming took 5 bases from V and 4 from J; bases not matched to a gene: 6. This CDR3 has 14 residues. The germline CDR1 and CDR2 sequences are SGHAT and FQNNGV. CDR3 nucleotides: TGTGCCAGCAGCCGCGACAGGGTCTCAGATACGCAGTATTTT. This encodes CASSRDRVSDTQYF.

V usage is TRBV5-1 and J usage is TRBJ1-2; 7 bases agree with TRBD1. CDR3 length: 14 residues. V lost 0 bases to trimming and J lost 8 bases; unmatched junction nucleotides: 7. The germline V gene has CDR1 SGHRS and CDR2 YFSETQ. CDR3 in amino acids: CASSLEGGANGYTF. CDR3 nucleotides: TGCGCCAGCAGCTTGGAAGGGGGCGCAAACGGCTACACCTTC. Full variable domain (missing parts from reference TRBV5-1 and TRBJ1-2): KAGVTQTPRYLIKTRGQQVTLSCSPISGHRSVSWYQQTPGQGLQFLFEYFSETQRNKGNFPGRFSGRQFSNSRSEMNVSTLELGDSALYLCASSLEGGANGYTFGSGTRLTVV.

This chain joins TRBV30 and TRBJ1-1; a weak D match, TRBD1 (6 bases). Germline values: CDR1 GTSNPN, CDR2 SVGIG (reference sequence). Between the trimmed V and J ends, which lost 3 bases and 0 bases, there was a span of 14 bases. This CDR3 has 15 residues. Here the CDR3 reads CAWRGGGFLNTEAFF. CDR3 bases: TGTGCCTGGAGAGGGGGGGGCTTCCTGAACACTGAAGCTTTCTTT.

The DNA for the CDR3 is TGTGCCAGCAGTACCTTCGACGAGGGAGAGCAGTTCTTC. Its protein is CASSTFDEGEQFF. The gene calls are TRBV12-3 or TRBV12-4 and TRBJ2-1, with a possible D match to TRBD2 (5 bases). This CDR3 contains 13 residues. The V end lost 5 bases, the J end lost 10 bases, and 15 bases lay between the germline ends.

This clone was counted a few times. CDR3 region: CASSLSTGTDTQYF. The CDR3 nucleotides read TGTGCCAGCAGCTTGTCTACTGGCACAGATACGCAGTATTTT. This chain uses TRBV5-4 with TRBJ2-3; D unresolved. The V gene lost 1 base and the J gene lost 1 base, with 7 bases spanning the gap. Germline lookup yields CDR1 SGHNT and CDR2 YYREEE (reference sequence). The CDR3 loop spans 14 amino acids. Variable domain in full (rest from reference TRBV5-4 and TRBJ2-3): ETGVTQSPTHLIKTRGQQVTLRCSSQSGHNTVSWYQQALGQGPQFIFQYYREEENGRGNFPPRFSGLQFPNYSSELNVNALELDDSALYLCASSLSTGTDTQYFGPGTRLTVL.

This chain links TRBV3-1 (or the pseudogene TRBV3-2) with TRBJ1-2; TRBD1 might be the D (6 bases). The V and J ends lost 2 bases and 6 bases respectively, with 10 bases between them. This CDR3 has 13 amino acids. From germline, CDR1 is LGHDT and CDR2 YNNKEL (reference sequence). The CDR3: CASSQIQGDGYTF. The CDR3 DNA sequence: TGTGCCAGCAGCCAAATACAGGGTGATGGCTACACCTTC.